There are a few counts of the clone carrying this T cell receptor (beta chain). Its antigen is as yet unknown. This sample was taken from a study of regulatory T cells in long-lasting Graves disease. As for the study in general: Patients newly diagnosed with Graves' had been on antithyroid drugs for under 3 months. Study findings and constraints: Persistent-disease Graves' patients showed less TCR diversity than new cases.

The V end lost 2 bases, the J end lost 4 bases, and 14 bases lay between the germline ends. Germline V gene data show CDR1 as MGHRA and CDR2 as YSYEKL. CDR3 size: 15 residues. For TCR beta, libraries came from iRepertoire HTBI primers and Arm-PCR of CDR3 regions. Using its own MiXCR run on the multiplex PCR reads, TCRdb lists one record per CDR3 protein. The sample holds about 400,000 distinct CDR3 sequences; around 16% are singletons and the top ten take roughly 20%. As for time point: newly diagnosed GD, antithyroid drugs for less than 3 months. PBMCs were the source of the RNA used for TCR sequencing.

The chain is built from TRBV4-1 and TRBJ1-1, with D possibly matching TRBD1 (5 bases). This receptor was taken from a female donor with Graves disease. The source material was peripheral blood mononuclear cells (PBMCs), sampled at new diagnosis, from a patient treated with antithyroid drugs. The CDR3 region has the DNA TGCGCCAGCAGCCAATTTACTGGGGCCATCACTGAAGCTTTCTTT. It yields the protein CASSQFTGAITEAFF.